These 8 T cell receptor beta chains originate from one sample sequenced in a study of identical twins. Using its own MiXCR run on the 5' RACE reads, TCRdb lists one record per CDR3 protein. Of fewer than 250,000 distinct CDR3 sequences listed, 6.5% to 9% are singletons. These sequences were also reported in another study, on yellow fever vaccine responses in identical twins.

The sample was CD8+ T cells sorted from blood. Source of these receptors: a woman between 18 and 30 years old in good health.

This clonotype came up a few times. The V and J genes are TRBV6-4 and TRBJ2-1; TRBD2 matches at 12 bases. Per germline, CDR1 MRHNA and CDR2 SNTAGT. The ends lost 3 bases at V and 5 bases at J; junction bases unmatched: 2. CDR3 length equals 15 residues. CDR3 loop: CASSETSGGNNEQFF. The DNA of the CDR3 is TGTGCCAGCAGTGAAACTAGCGGGGGGAACAATGAGCAGTTCTTC.

This clonotype was counted at least ten times. The J gene is TRBJ2-1, the V gene TRBV28; the D call may be TRBD1 or TRBD2 (5 bases each). Germline V CDR1 and CDR2: MDHEN, SYDVKM. There are 12 residues in the CDR3. V was clipped by 3 bases and J by 7 bases, with 7 bases between them. This chain's CDR3 is CASSFGANEQFF. DNA for the CDR3: TGTGCCAGCAGTTTCGGGGCAAATGAGCAGTTCTTC.

CDR3 bases: TGCGCCAGCAGCTTGGATAGCAGGGGGCCCCTGGATACGCAGTATTTT. This sequence encodes CASSLDSRGPLDTQYF. This chain links TRBV5-1 with TRBJ2-3; 8 bases fit TRBD1. The CDR3 length is 16 residues. CDR1 is SGHRS and CDR2 is YFSETQ in the germline V gene. Losses at the gene ends were 0 bases for V and 6 bases for J; bases not matched to a gene: 9.

This clonotype was counted at least ten times. V usage is TRBV6-7 and J usage is TRBJ2-1; D unresolved. TRBV6-7 is noted as an ORF with a role that remains uncertain. Trimming left V 2 bases short and J 0 bases short, with 14 bases between. The CDR3 runs to 17 residues. The CDR3 loop is CASSYDLNSRSYNEQFF. CDR3 in DNA: TGTGCCAGCAGTTACGATCTAAACAGCCGCTCCTACAATGAGCAGTTCTTC.

This clonotype was seen at least ten times. The chain joins TRBV28 to TRBJ2-5; 8 bases line up with TRBD2. The germline gives CDR1 MDHEN, CDR2 SYDVKM. V shed 6 bases and J 2 bases; nucleotides not matched to a gene: 5. This CDR3 is 14 amino acids long. The CDR3 region is CASRGTRDQETQYF. The CDR3 DNA reads as TGTGCCAGCAGGGGGACTAGGGATCAAGAGACCCAGTACTTC.

This clonotype was picked up many times. The chain couples TRBV29-1 to TRBJ2-7; TRBD1 matches at 10 bases. V trimming: 6 bases; J trimming: 1 base; junction bases outside the gene matches: 6. The CDR3 runs to 14 residues. Germline V gene data show CDR1 as SQVTM and CDR2 as ANQGSEA. The CDR3 nucleotides read TGCAGCGTCAGACAGGGGGCTGGGTCCTACGAGCAGTACTTC. Translating it yields CSVRQGAGSYEQYF.

This clonotype was counted between two and nine times. CDR3 DNA: TGCAGTGCTAGAGGGGCAGAAGACTACGAGCAGTACGTC. Its translation: CSARGAEDYEQYV. The rearrangement uses TRBV20-1 and TRBJ2-7; D remains unclear. The CDR3 loop spans 13 amino acids. Germline CDR1 DFQATT, CDR2 SNEGSKA (reference sequence). Trimming shortened V by 1 base and J by 3 bases, and 10 bases separated the two germline ends.

The gene calls are TRBV2 and TRBJ2-1, with a weak D call TRBD1 (6 bases). Germline CDR1 and CDR2: SNHLY and FYNNEI. Trimming cost V 5 bases and J 8 bases, with 13 bases left between them. The CDR3 sequence is 13 residues long. CDR3 nucleotides: TGTGCCAGCAGTTCATACAGGGATTATGAGCAGTTCTTC. Encoded protein: CASSSYRDYEQFF.